The next 5 T cell receptor beta chains were all read from a single sample in a study of CD8+CD57+ T cells in acquired aplastic anemia. CD8+CD57+ cell expansion, shown by flow cytometry, had occurred in the patients selected for sequencing. The use of genomic DNA as template underpinned the TCR beta VDJ and CDR3 profiling. TCRdb independently ran MiXCR on the reads; one entry per CDR3 protein. The table includes over 150,000 distinct CDR3 sequences, around 75% detected once. Sequenced: sorted CD4+, CD8+, or CD8+CD57+ T cells (not recorded which) from PBMCs. These receptors all stem from a human donor with aplastic anemia.

This chain joins TRBV12-3 or TRBV12-4 and TRBJ2-3, with TRBD2 identical over 13 bases. The CDR3 runs 16 residues. V shed 1 base, J shed 5 bases, and the junction held 3 bases outside the gene matches. This CDR3 reads CASSLGTSGGGDTQYF. The CDR3 DNA sequence: TGTGCCAGCAGTTTAGGCACTAGCGGGGGGGGAGATACGCAGTATTTT.

This clonotype was counted a few times. The gene calls are TRBV5-4 and TRBJ1-1; D remains ambiguous. The germline CDR1 and CDR2 sequences are SGHNT and YYREEE (reference sequence). Trimming took off 3 bases at V and 1 base at J, with 7 bases between the two ends. CDR3 length: 13 residues. In DNA, the CDR3 is TGTGCCAGCAGCTCTGACTGGAACACTGAAGCTTTCTTT. Protein sequence: CASSSDWNTEAFF.

This chain links TRBV15 with TRBJ2-3; the match to TRBD1 covers 10 bases. V lost 0 bases, J lost 0 bases, and 3 bases stayed unmatched. The length of the CDR3 is 17 residues. CDR1 is LNHNV, CDR2 YYDKDF, per germline (reference sequence). Written as DNA, the CDR3 is TGTGCCACCAGCAGAGACCGGACAGGGGGGAGCACAGATACGCAGTATTTT. Translating gives CATSRDRTGGSTDTQYF.

The chain carries TRBV9 and TRBJ1-2; 8 bases agree with TRBD1. CDR3 size: 14 residues. The germline CDR1 and CDR2 sequences are SGDLS and YYNGEE. With V trimmed by 5 bases and J by 4 bases, 7 bases remained unmatched. CDR3 nucleotides: TGTGCCAGCAGTCTTGGACAGGGAGTCTATGGCTACACCTTC. Its protein is CASSLGQGVYGYTF.

This CDR3 reads CASGGSGTDTQYF. The CDR3, as DNA: TGTGCCAGCGGGGGCTCGGGCACAGATACGCAGTATTTT. The rearrangement joins TRBV7-9 to TRBJ2-3, with D possibly being TRBD1 (6 bases). This CDR3 spans 13 amino acids. V was pared by 8 bases and J by 1 base, with 10 bases between. From germline, CDR1 is SEHNR and CDR2 FQNEAQ (reference sequence).